These 7 T cell receptor beta chains share one sample of origin, sequenced in a study of T cell responses to AZD1222 COVID-19 vaccine (dated by TCRdb to the early 2020s). The time point label, read with the paper, signifies: baseline before first vaccination. The treatment or condition label here, explained by the study, means: meningococcal conjugate vaccine given as trial control. The library relied on the immunoSEQ multiplex PCR assay. The immuneACCESS repertoire file appears here via TCRdb, limited to in-frame rearrangements. These files lack a portion of the clones; in checked studies, under half of the deficit traces to unresolved V genes, and the cause of the others is not known. The sample table records approximately 89,000 clones; just over 90% of these occur just once. The top ten constitute 4.5% of the sample. The sample consisted of peripheral blood, taken on day 0 of MenACWY control vaccination. These receptors were taken from an adult in good health.

This chain uses TRBV19 with TRBJ1-1; D possibly corresponds to TRBD1 (5 bases). This CDR3 is built from 13 residues. V gave up 8 bases and J gave up 1 base, with 11 bases separating them. The V gene's germline CDR1 is LNHDA and CDR2 SQIVND (reference sequence). The CDR3 bases are TGTGCCAGTGGGGTTGGGGGGAACACTGAAGCTTTCTTT. This translates into CASGVGGNTEAFF.

This clone is a singleton in its sample. This sequence joins TRBV5-4 and TRBJ2-5; TRBD1 might be the D (7 bases). In germline, CDR1 is SGHNT, CDR2 YYREEE (reference sequence). There are 14 residues in the CDR3. The germline V and J ends were trimmed by 4 bases and 3 bases, with 13 bases remaining between them. For the CDR3, the DNA is TGTGCCAGCAGCGGGGGACAGCGGGAAGAGACCCAGTACTTC. It yields the protein CASSGGQREETQYF.

The gene calls are TRBV6-5 and TRBJ2-3; D is undetermined. Trimming took off 0 bases at V and 2 bases at J, with 3 bases between the two ends. The germline V gene has CDR1 MNHEY and CDR2 SVGAGI. CDR3 length equals 13 residues. CDR3 sequence reads: CASSYSNTDTQYF. In DNA, the CDR3 is TGTGCCAGCAGTTACTCGAACACAGATACGCAGTATTTT.

The rearrangement joins TRBV11-2 to TRBJ2-5; TRBD2 matches at 10 bases. Trimming at V came to 1 base and at J to 5 bases, leaving 10 bases not matched to a gene. CDR1 and CDR2 (germline): SGHAT, FQNNGV. This CDR3 has 17 residues. The CDR3 is CASSLGSLAGVRETQYF. The CDR3 nucleotides read TGTGCCAGCAGCTTAGGTTCCCTAGCGGGAGTGAGGGAGACCCAGTACTTC.

The chain recombines TRBV5-1 with TRBJ1-2; a possible D gene is TRBD1 (5 bases). The germline V gene encodes CDR1 SGHRS and CDR2 YFSETQ. The CDR3 is 16 amino acids. With 2 bases removed from V and 5 bases from J, the gap between germline ends came to 19 bases. CDR3 nucleotides: TGCGCCAGCAGCTTAACCCCCGGGGACGGATTATATGGCTACACCTTC. This codes for CASSLTPGDGLYGYTF.

Here the CDR3 reads CASSVGDNSPLHF. DNA for the CDR3: TGTGCCAGCAGCGTTGGGGATAATTCACCCCTCCACTTT. V and J are TRBV2 and TRBJ1-6; no definite D call. Trimming took off 6 bases at V and 5 bases at J, with 8 bases between the two ends. Germline loops: CDR1 SNHLY, CDR2 FYNNEI. The CDR3 covers 13 residues.

The CDR3 nucleotides read TGTGCCAGCAGCGTAGACTCTGGGGCCAACGTCCTGACTTTC. Translating it yields CASSVDSGANVLTF. The chain has TRBV5-6 and TRBJ2-6; unclear D gene. The V gene lost 4 bases and the J gene lost 0 bases, with 5 bases spanning the gap. The germline V gene has CDR1 SGHDT and CDR2 YYEEEE. This CDR3 contains 14 residues. Together with reference TRBV5-6 and TRBJ2-6, the CDR3 gives the full variable domain: DAGVTQSPTHLIKTRGQQVTLRCSPKSGHDTVSWYQQALGQGPQFIFQYYEEEERQRGNFPDRFSGHQFPNYSSELNVNALLLGDSALYLCASSVDSGANVLTFGAGSRLTVL.